The sequence of this T cell receptor (beta chain) was determined in a study of shared clonotypes between healthy human individuals. CDR1 and CDR2 from the germline V gene are WSHSY and SAAADI. This CDR3 is built from 14 residues. Deletions cut 5 bases from V and 4 bases from J, with 14 bases between. TCRdb keeps only in-frame clones here, not all; method: immunoSEQ multiplex PCR. Of some 660,000 clones listed, around four fifths were seen once; the top ten hold around 1.7%. The sample comprised memory CD4+ T cells sorted from blood. The subset was: CD45RA-negative fraction. The genes are TRBV10-2 and TRBJ2-5; D not resolved. The receptor comes from a woman aged 30 to 39 in good health. The CDR3 DNA follows: TGCGCCAGCAGTCTAGGACCCAGAGCAGAGACCCAGTACTTC. Translated: CASSLGPRAETQYF.